This TCR beta chain was documented in a study of blood T cell repertoires in COVID-19. Adults between about 18 and 95 years of age took part from under 25 US areas. Which cohort a participant joined came from the clinical history participants gave. Cohort 3 recovery required two negative PCRs, clearance, or symptom resolution. Germline V lookup: CDR1 MNHEY, CDR2 SVGAGI. V shed 6 bases and J shed 2 bases, with 11 bases lying between them. The CDR3 loop spans 15 amino acids. As originally analysed: Counts of nucleated cells, estimated from reference gene primer amplification, were obtained. Profiled with immunoSEQ multiplex PCR; TCRdb holds only in-frame clones, not every one. From that table come the V and J calls and clone size; the DNA was used to work out D and trimming. The sample shows about 200,000 clones, 89% of them seen only once.

The chain has TRBV6-5 and TRBJ2-6; D possibly corresponds to TRBD2 (5 bases). This receptor was obtained from a woman between 18 and 29 years old who had recovered from COVID-19. Sequencing used PBMCs or T cells enriched from blood (not recorded which). The CDR3 region has the DNA TGTGCCAGCAGGTCTACAGCGGCTGGGGCCAACGTCCTGACTTTC. It specifies CASRSTAAGANVLTF.